This TCR beta chain was recorded in a study of breast tumors, draining lymph nodes, adjacent tissues. Findings of the study overall: Luminal-like breast cancer showed significantly higher tumor–nontumor repertoire similarity than basal-like.

TCRdb re-analysed the multiplex PCR reads in MiXCR, keeping a single row per CDR3 protein. The table records tens of thousands of distinct CDR3 sequences, 57% of them present only once. The V and J ends lost 7 bases and 2 bases, in that order; junction bases with no gene match: 4. Germline V gene sequence: CDR1 MNHNS, CDR2 SASEGT. The CDR3 sequence is 14 residues long. Concerning this clonotype itself: Its antigen remains unidentified.

Input material: breast tumor tissue. The TCR was taken from a female donor with breast cancer. Some clones in this sample may be carry-over from other donors' samples. The chain is built from TRBV6-1 and TRBJ2-5, with 10 bases matching TRBD2. CDR3 DNA: TGTGCCAGCAAACCGACTAGCGGGCAAGAGACCCAGTACTTC. Encoded protein: CASKPTSGQETQYF.